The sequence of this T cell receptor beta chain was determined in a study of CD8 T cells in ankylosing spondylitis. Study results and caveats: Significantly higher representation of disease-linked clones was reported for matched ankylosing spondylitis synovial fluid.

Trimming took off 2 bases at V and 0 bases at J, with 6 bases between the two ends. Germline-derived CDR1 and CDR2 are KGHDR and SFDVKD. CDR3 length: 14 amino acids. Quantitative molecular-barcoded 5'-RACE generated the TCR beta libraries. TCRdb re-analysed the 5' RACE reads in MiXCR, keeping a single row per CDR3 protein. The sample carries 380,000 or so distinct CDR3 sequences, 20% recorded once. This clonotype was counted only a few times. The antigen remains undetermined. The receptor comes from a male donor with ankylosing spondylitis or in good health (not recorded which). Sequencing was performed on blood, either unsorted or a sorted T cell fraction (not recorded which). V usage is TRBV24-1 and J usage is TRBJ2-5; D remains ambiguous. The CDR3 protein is CATSDWVDQETQYF. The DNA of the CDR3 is TGTGCCACCAGTGATTGGGTAGACCAAGAGACCCAGTACTTC.